These 26 T cell receptor beta chains originate from one sample sequenced in a study of blood T cell repertoires in COVID-19 (dated by TCRdb to the early 2020s). Library generation was performed with the immunoSEQ multiplex PCR assay. TCRdb stores this immuneACCESS table with in-frame sequences only. Part of the clones is absent; in the studies checked, under half of the shortfall reflects unresolved V genes, and no reason is known for the rest. Present in this sample are about 54,000 clones, roughly 81% of which were seen just once. Approximately 4.9% of the sample is in the top ten clones. Source material: peripheral blood. These receptor sequences come from a woman aged 55-70 years with acute or convalescent COVID-19.

J is TRBJ1-3 and V is TRBV9; 9 bases align to TRBD1. Germline CDR1 and CDR2: SGDLS and YYNGEE. V lost 0 bases and J lost 1; bases outside the gene matches: 8. The CDR3 runs 18 residues. The CDR3 is CASSVGRPGTGSGNTIYF. In DNA form, the CDR3 reads TGTGCCAGCAGCGTAGGACGTCCCGGGACAGGGTCTGGAAACACCATATATTTT.

The chain uses TRBV19 and TRBJ2-7; weak D call: TRBD2 (5 bases). CDR1 and CDR2 (germline): LNHDA, SQIVND (reference sequence). This CDR3 spans 12 amino acids. Trimming cost V 6 bases and J 3 bases, with 9 bases left between them. The CDR3 coding sequence is TGTGCCAGTAGGAGCCGGGGCTACGAGCAGTACTTC. It is translated as CASRSRGYEQYF.

The V gene is TRBV28, the J gene TRBJ1-2; 10 nucleotides align to TRBD1. V lost 4 bases to trimming and J lost 6 bases; unmatched junction nucleotides: 2. Germline CDR1 reads MDHEN; CDR2 reads SYDVKM. The length of the CDR3 is 13 residues. The CDR3 sequence is CASSWDRGHGYTF. CDR3 coding DNA: TGTGCCAGCAGTTGGGACAGGGGTCATGGCTACACCTTC.

The chain uses TRBV6-5 and TRBJ2-7, with D maybe TRBD1 (6 bases). The germline V and J ends were trimmed by 5 bases and 7 bases, with 21 bases remaining between them. The length of the CDR3 is 15 residues. CDR1 and CDR2 from the germline V gene are MNHEY and SVGAGI. In DNA, the CDR3 is TGTGCCAGCAGTCTCTCCTTAACAGGGATTAGGGAGCAGTACTTC. Its protein product is CASSLSLTGIREQYF.

V usage is TRBV19 and J usage is TRBJ1-6; weak D call: TRBD1 (5 bases). The CDR3 runs 15 residues. Per germline, CDR1 LNHDA and CDR2 SQIVND (reference sequence). Trimming cost V 2 bases and J 1 base, with 6 bases left between them. The CDR3 sequence: CASSIQGSYNSPLHF. CDR3 coding DNA: TGTGCCAGTAGTATACAGGGATCCTATAATTCACCCCTCCACTTT. Variable domain in full (rest from reference TRBV19 and TRBJ1-6): DGGITQSPKYLFRKEGQNVTLSCEQNLNHDAMYWYRQDPGQGLRLIYYSQIVNDFQKGDIAEGYSVSREKKESFPLTVTSAQKNPTAFYLCASSIQGSYNSPLHFGNGTRLTVT.

This chain links TRBV5-1 with TRBJ1-1, with 8 bases fitting TRBD1. V lost 1 base, J lost 2 bases, and 4 bases stayed unmatched. The CDR3 spans 15 residues. Looked up from germline, CDR1 is SGHRS and CDR2 is YFSETQ. CDR3 sequence reads: CASSLTQGVNTEAFF. CDR3 bases: TGCGCCAGCAGCTTGACACAGGGGGTTAACACTGAAGCTTTCTTT.

The V call is TRBV10-3, the J call TRBJ1-2; possible D gene TRBD1, 6 bases. CDR1 and CDR2 from the germline V gene are ENHRY and SYGVKD. Between the trimmed V and J ends, which lost 2 bases and 4 bases, there was a span of 11 bases. This CDR3 is 14 amino acids long. The CDR3 reads CAISEGTTGYGYTF. CDR3 nucleotide sequence: TGTGCCATCAGTGAGGGGACAACAGGCTATGGCTACACCTTC.

This chain links TRBV18 with TRBJ1-3, with 11 bases aligning to TRBD1. CDR1 is KGHSH, CDR2 LQKENI, per germline. Losses at the gene ends were 5 bases for V and 2 bases for J; bases not matched to a gene: 5. This CDR3 has 16 residues. This chain's CDR3 is CASSTGTGGTGNTIYF. CDR3 nucleotides: TGTGCCAGCTCAACTGGGACAGGGGGAACTGGAAACACCATATATTTT.

The chain recombines TRBV25-1 with TRBJ2-3; 10 nucleotides match TRBD2. The germline V gene encodes CDR1 MGHDK and CDR2 SYGVNS. The CDR3 covers 14 residues. V lost 8 bases and J lost 2; bases outside the gene matches: 4. CDR3 region: CASWTSGPTDTQYF. In DNA form, the CDR3 reads TGTGCCAGCTGGACTAGCGGTCCCACAGATACGCAGTATTTT.

V is TRBV5-1 and J is TRBJ2-7, with TRBD2 identical over 9 bases. The CDR3 sequence is 15 residues long. V lost 4 bases, J lost 3 bases, and 8 bases stayed unmatched. Germline lookup yields CDR1 SGHRS and CDR2 YFSETQ. The CDR3 sequence is CASSGKASGNYEQYF. In DNA form, the CDR3 reads TGCGCCAGCAGCGGGAAGGCTAGCGGGAACTACGAGCAGTACTTC. The entire variable domain, with the rest obtained from reference TRBV5-1 and TRBJ2-7, is as follows: KAGVTQTPRYLIKTRGQQVTLSCSPISGHRSVSWYQQTPGQGLQFLFEYFSETQRNKGNFPGRFSGRQFSNSRSEMNVSTLELGDSALYLCASSGKASGNYEQYFGPGTRLTVT.

V is TRBV7-9 and J is TRBJ2-7; TRBD2 matches at 7 bases. With V trimmed by 0 bases and J by 0 bases, 5 bases remained unmatched. The CDR3 loop spans 16 amino acids. From germline, CDR1 is SEHNR and CDR2 FQNEAQ (reference sequence). This CDR3 is CASSLAGGSPSYEQYF. CDR3 coding DNA: TGTGCCAGCAGCTTAGCGGGGGGGTCCCCCTCCTACGAGCAGTACTTC.

The genes are TRBV30 and TRBJ1-2; D unclear. The CDR3 covers 13 residues. V lost 4 bases and J lost 6, with 15 bases in between. Germline lookup yields CDR1 GTSNPN and CDR2 SVGIG (reference sequence). CDR3 in amino acids: CAWKRGSADGYTF. CDR3 coding DNA: TGTGCCTGGAAGCGAGGTAGTGCCGATGGCTACACCTTC.

This chain joins TRBV10-1 and TRBJ1-6; 10 bases are shared with TRBD1. The V and J ends lost 5 bases and 6 bases, in that order; junction bases with no gene match: 1. The CDR3 length is 14 residues. Germline V gene sequence: CDR1 WNHNN, CDR2 SYGVQD (reference sequence). This CDR3 is CASSRTGGNSPLHF. CDR3 bases: TGCGCCAGCAGTCGGACAGGGGGTAATTCACCCCTCCACTTT.

This clone was seen only once. The chain links TRBV5-1 to TRBJ2-3; D might be TRBD2 (6 bases). Trimming took 4 bases from V and 6 from J, leaving 15 bases between them. The CDR3 is 14 residues long. Germline V gives CDR1 SGHRS, CDR2 YFSETQ. The CDR3 loop is CASSPESGGDTQYF. The CDR3 DNA is TGCGCCAGCAGCCCGGAGAGTGGGGGGGATACGCAGTATTTT.

The V and J genes are TRBV28 and TRBJ2-1; 9 bases align to TRBD2. The V gene's germline CDR1 is MDHEN and CDR2 SYDVKM. V lost 3 bases and J lost 6; bases outside the gene matches: 3. CDR3 length equals 14 residues. CDR3 coding DNA: TGTGCCAGCAGTTTTCAGCGGGGGGCCAATGAGCAGTTCTTC. Its translation is CASSFQRGANEQFF.

The rearrangement links TRBV2 to TRBJ1-1; no reliable D call. Germline loops: CDR1 SNHLY, CDR2 FYNNEI. The CDR3 totals 10 residues. Trimming shortened V by 4 bases and J by 7 bases, and 4 bases separated the two germline ends. CDR3 loop: CASSGLEAFF. DNA of the CDR3: TGTGCCAGCAGTGGGCTTGAAGCTTTCTTT.

This clone has only a few counts. V gene TRBV18 combines with J gene TRBJ1-1; a possible D gene is TRBD1 (5 bases). The CDR3 consists of 15 residues. V lost 4 bases and J lost 0, with 12 bases in between. CDR1 is KGHSH, CDR2 LQKENI, per germline. This CDR3 reads CASSRAGRVNTEAFF. In DNA form, the CDR3 reads TGTGCCAGCTCACGAGCAGGGAGGGTGAACACTGAAGCTTTCTTT. The entire variable domain, with the rest obtained from reference TRBV18 and TRBJ1-1, is as follows: NAGVMQNPRHLVRRRGQEARLRCSPMKGHSHVYWYRQLPEEGLKFMVYLQKENIIDESGMPKERFSAEFPKEGPSILRIQQVVRGDSAAYFCASSRAGRVNTEAFFGQGTRLTVV.

This chain links TRBV5-4 with TRBJ2-7; perhaps TRBD1 as D (6 bases). The CDR3 runs to 14 residues. V lost 5 bases and J 2 bases, leaving 14 bases between the germline ends. Per the germline V gene, CDR1 is SGHNT and CDR2 is YYREEE (reference sequence). CDR3 sequence (DNA): TGTGCCAGCAGTCCCAGGGGACCGACCTACGAGCAGTACTTC. Its protein is CASSPRGPTYEQYF. The complete variable domain, with remaining parts taken from reference TRBV5-4 and TRBJ2-7, reads ETGVTQSPTHLIKTRGQQVTLRCSSQSGHNTVSWYQQALGQGPQFIFQYYREEENGRGNFPPRFSGLQFPNYSSELNVNALELDDSALYLCASSPRGPTYEQYFGPGTRLTVT.

This chain links TRBV6-1 with TRBJ2-1; D may be TRBD2 (6 bases). Germline CDR1 and CDR2: MNHNS and SASEGT. This CDR3 is built from 13 residues. V gave up 6 bases and J gave up 8 bases, with 14 bases separating them. The CDR3 sequence: CASSNRGGDEQFF. The CDR3 DNA reads as TGTGCCAGCAGCAATAGGGGAGGCGATGAGCAGTTCTTC.

This clone was seen a handful of times. The rearrangement joins TRBV5-1 to TRBJ1-2; 8 nucleotides agree with TRBD1. CDR1 is SGHRS and CDR2 is YFSETQ in the germline V gene. CDR3 length: 14 residues. V lost 4 bases, J lost 3 bases, and 5 bases stayed unmatched. The CDR3 sequence is CASSEQGADYGYTF. CDR3 coding DNA: TGCGCCAGCAGCGAGCAGGGGGCGGACTATGGCTACACCTTC.

This clone occurred once. V usage is TRBV28 and J usage is TRBJ1-5; 8 bases align to TRBD1. The ends lost 6 bases at V and 7 bases at J; junction bases unmatched: 5. Germline values: CDR1 MDHEN, CDR2 SYDVKM. CDR3 length equals 13 residues. The CDR3 nucleotides are TGTGCCAGCAGCCGAGACAGGGGCCAGCCCCAGCATTTT. Translated: CASSRDRGQPQHF.

This chain links TRBV19 with TRBJ1-5, with 8 positions matching TRBD1. Germline CDR1 LNHDA, CDR2 SQIVND (reference sequence). V shed 6 bases, J shed 2 bases, and the junction held 3 bases outside the gene matches. There are 14 residues in the CDR3. The CDR3 DNA reads as TGTGCCAGTAGGACAGGGGACCGCAATCAGCCCCAGCATTTT. Amino acids: CASRTGDRNQPQHF.

The V and J genes are TRBV5-1 and TRBJ2-7; 11 bases are a match to TRBD1. V dropped 4 bases and J dropped 3; count of bases not matched to a gene: 3. The CDR3 spans 14 residues. The germline V gene encodes CDR1 SGHRS and CDR2 YFSETQ. CDR3 residues: CASSGTGGGYEQYF. The CDR3 nucleotides read TGCGCCAGCAGCGGGACAGGGGGAGGCTACGAGCAGTACTTC.

The chain has TRBV30 and TRBJ1-4, with D tentatively TRBD1 (5 bases). Trimming took off 0 bases at V and 10 bases at J, with 9 bases between the two ends. CDR1 GTSNPN and CDR2 SVGIG come from the germline V gene (reference sequence). The CDR3 has 12 amino acids. The DNA for the CDR3 is TGTGCCTGGAGTGTAAGGGGTGGAAAACTGTTTTTT. Amino acids: CAWSVRGGKLFF.

V usage is TRBV16 and J usage is TRBJ1-1, with no clear D. Germline V gives CDR1 KGHSY, CDR2 FQNENV. Deletions cut 1 base from V and 5 bases from J, with 11 bases between. This CDR3 has 14 residues. The CDR3 DNA reads TGTGCCAGCAGCCAATTTACGGGAGGGACTGAAGCTTTCTTT. This gives the protein CASSQFTGGTEAFF.

CDR3 nucleotides: TGTGCCAGTAGTATGCGGTCTCCCCGGGACAGGGGTTATGGCTACACCTTC. This gives the protein CASSMRSPRDRGYGYTF. V and J are TRBV19 and TRBJ1-2; 10 nucleotides line up with TRBD1. V lost 3 bases, J lost 5 bases, and 12 bases stayed unmatched. This CDR3 spans 17 amino acids. From germline, CDR1 is LNHDA and CDR2 SQIVND (reference sequence).